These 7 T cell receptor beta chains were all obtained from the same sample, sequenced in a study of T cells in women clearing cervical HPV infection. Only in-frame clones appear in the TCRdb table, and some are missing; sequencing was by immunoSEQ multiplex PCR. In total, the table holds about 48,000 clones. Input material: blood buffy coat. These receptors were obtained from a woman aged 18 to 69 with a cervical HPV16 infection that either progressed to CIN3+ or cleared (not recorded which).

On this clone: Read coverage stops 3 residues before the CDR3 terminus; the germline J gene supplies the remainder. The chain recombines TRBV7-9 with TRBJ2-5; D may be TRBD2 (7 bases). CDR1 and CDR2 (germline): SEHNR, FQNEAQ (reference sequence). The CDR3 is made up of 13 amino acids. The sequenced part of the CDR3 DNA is TGTGCCAGCGGACACGAGGGGGGGGCCACC. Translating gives CASGHEGGAT. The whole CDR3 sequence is CASGHEGGATQYF. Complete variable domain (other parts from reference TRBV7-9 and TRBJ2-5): DTGVSQNPRHKITKRGQNVTFRCDPISEHNRLYWYRQTLGQGPEFLTYFQNEAQLEKSRLLSDRFSAERPKGSFSTLEIQRTEQGDSAMYLCASGHEGGATQYFGPGTRLLVL.

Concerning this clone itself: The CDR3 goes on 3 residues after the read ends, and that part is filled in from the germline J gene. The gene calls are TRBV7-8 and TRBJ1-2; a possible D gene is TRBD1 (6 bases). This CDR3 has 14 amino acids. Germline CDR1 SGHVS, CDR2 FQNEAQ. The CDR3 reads CASSRQAQTGGYTF. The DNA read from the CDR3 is TGTGCCAGCAGCAGACAGGCTCAAACGGGGGGC.

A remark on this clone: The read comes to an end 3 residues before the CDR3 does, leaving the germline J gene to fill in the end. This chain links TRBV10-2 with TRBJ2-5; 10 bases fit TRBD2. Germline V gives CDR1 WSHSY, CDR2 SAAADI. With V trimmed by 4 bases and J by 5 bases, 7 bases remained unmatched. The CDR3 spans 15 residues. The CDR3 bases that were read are TGCGCCAGCAGTGTTCTAGCGGGAGCGGGGGAGACC. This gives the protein CASSVLAGAGET. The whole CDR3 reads CASSVLAGAGETQYF.

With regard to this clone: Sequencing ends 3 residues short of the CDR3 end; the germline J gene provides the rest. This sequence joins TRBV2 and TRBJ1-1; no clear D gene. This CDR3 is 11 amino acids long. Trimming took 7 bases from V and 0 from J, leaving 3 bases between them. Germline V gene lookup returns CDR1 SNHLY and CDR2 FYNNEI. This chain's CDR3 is CASTVNTEAFF. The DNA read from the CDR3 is TGTGCCAGCACAGTGAACACTGAA.

CDR3 bases read: TGTGCCAGCAGCGCTGAACAGGGAGGTGGTGAAAAA. It encodes CASSAEQGGGEK. The full CDR3 protein reads CASSAEQGGGEKLFF. The rearrangement links TRBV9 to TRBJ1-4; D is possibly TRBD1 (6 bases). The CDR3 is cut off 3 residues early in the read; its end comes from the germline J gene. The CDR3 runs 15 residues. V lost 3 bases to trimming and J lost 7 bases, with 16 bases between them. Germline V CDR1 and CDR2: SGDLS, YYNGEE.

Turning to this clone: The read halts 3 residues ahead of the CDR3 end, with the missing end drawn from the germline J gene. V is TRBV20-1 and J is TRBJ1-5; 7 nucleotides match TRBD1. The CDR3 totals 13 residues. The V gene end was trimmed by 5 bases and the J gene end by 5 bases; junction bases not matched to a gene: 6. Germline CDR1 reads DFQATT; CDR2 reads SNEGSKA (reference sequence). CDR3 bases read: TGCAGTGCTCTACAGGGGAATCATCAGCCC. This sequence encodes CSALQGNHQP. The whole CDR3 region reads CSALQGNHQPQHF.

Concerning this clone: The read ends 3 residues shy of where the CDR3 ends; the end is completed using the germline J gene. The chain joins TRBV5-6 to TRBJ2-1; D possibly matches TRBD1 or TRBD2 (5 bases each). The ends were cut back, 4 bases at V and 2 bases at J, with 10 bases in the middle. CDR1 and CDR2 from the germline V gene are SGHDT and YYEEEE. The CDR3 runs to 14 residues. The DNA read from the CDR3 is TGTGCCAGCAGCCCAGGGAGAACCTACAATGAG. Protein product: CASSPGRTYNE. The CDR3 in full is CASSPGRTYNEQFF.